This T cell receptor (beta chain) was sequenced for a study of cytomegalovirus exposure and HLA in healthy donors. The study's findings and limits: A classifier reportedly called cytomegalovirus status with high sensitivity and specificity. Most of the TCR beta V segments (in an earlier analysis) were productive either about 87% or about 30% of the time. Investigators reported 150 to 200 TCR beta chains as tied to cytomegalovirus.

PCR amplification relied on 60 Vbeta primers (plus 13 Jbeta primers). The authors' processing: In a later analysis, 70 million to 80 million unique TCR beta chains included roughly 11 million shared by two or more donors. Generated by immunoSEQ multiplex PCR, the TCRdb table keeps only in-frame clones and is missing some. That table supplies the V and J calls and clone size; D and trimming were determined from the DNA. This table has about 170,000 clones, 77% appearing once. Comments on this clone: The antigen is not known.

Between the trimmed V and J ends, which lost 3 bases and 9 bases, there was a span of 18 bases. CDR3 length: 15 residues. The germline V gene has CDR1 LNHDA and CDR2 SQIVND (reference sequence). The clonotype originates from a female donor in good health and CMV-seronegative. The chain has TRBV19 and TRBJ1-5; D perhaps matches TRBD1 (5 bases). The sample taken for sequencing was PBMCs. The CDR3, as DNA: TGTGCCAGTAGTATCCCGACAGCCGGAGGGGCGCCCCAGCATTTT. Amino acids: CASSIPTAGGAPQHF.